This TCR beta chain was captured by sequencing in a study of blood T cells in healthy people across ages. Researchers isolated at least 7 million PBMCs per sample. Total RNA extraction produced at least 5.5 micrograms (per sample) for the study. A second about 7 to 11 cycle PCR used barcoded and J-beta primers. From the 5' RACE reads, TCRdb called clonotypes with MiXCR, one entry per CDR3 protein. Here the sample spans roughly 1,500,000 distinct CDR3 sequences, around 36% being singletons. Broader study findings: Diversity figures derived from one million T cells were judged to underestimate the true value. Per-million-T-cell TCR beta diversity fell roughly linearly with age.

V shed 2 bases and J shed 3 bases, with 15 bases lying between them. The germline CDR1 and CDR2 sequences are SEHNR and FQNEAQ (reference sequence). The CDR3 runs to 16 residues. This clonotype came up a few times. Its target is not known. This TCR came from a woman in her twenties or thirties in good health. The V and J genes are TRBV7-9 and TRBJ2-3; D might be TRBD2 (7 bases). Sequencing was carried out using blood. This CDR3 is CASSLWGGQITDTQYF. The CDR3 DNA sequence: TGTGCCAGCAGCTTATGGGGGGGCCAAATAACAGATACGCAGTATTTT.